This TCR beta chain appears in the sequencing data of a study of cytomegalovirus exposure and HLA in healthy donors. The PCR ran on 60 Vbeta and 13 Jbeta primers. Assay used: immunoSEQ multiplex PCR; TCRdb lists only in-frame clones, some missing. The data show over 150,000 clones, over 70% seen once. A single count supports this clone. Antigen specificity is unknown. General study results and limits: Researchers reported from a later analysis that most CMV-associated TCR beta chains appeared HLA-restricted.

This receptor was taken from a woman aged 55-75 years in good health and CMV-seropositive. Sequencing was done on a sample of PBMCs.

The CDR3 sequence: CASSQYLQGFSGNTIYF. CDR3 in DNA: TGCGCCAGCAGCCAATACCTACAGGGTTTCTCTGGAAACACCATATATTTT. The chain has TRBV4-3 and TRBJ1-3; D is possibly TRBD1 (6 bases). V was trimmed by 2 bases and J by 0 bases, leaving 14 bases between them. The CDR3 is 17 residues long. Germline CDR1 reads LGHNA; CDR2 reads YSLEER.